Each of the 10 T cell receptor beta chains below was sequenced from the same sample in a study of sequential checkpoint blockade in melanoma. As to treatment: randomized to nivolumab then ipilimumab (arm A) or the reverse (arm B). The protocol was immunoSEQ multiplex PCR, while the TCRdb copy is restricted to in-frame clones and leaves out a portion. The table lists more than 9,500 clones, more than 60% of them singletons. The specimen comprised CD8+ T cells sorted from blood (inferred from file names), sampled from a patient given nivolumab and ipilimumab in sequence. These receptors all stem from a human donor with melanoma.

The chain recombines TRBV6-1 with TRBJ1-5; D is ambiguous. This CDR3 is 15 amino acids long. Germline V CDR1 and CDR2: MNHNS, SASEGT. Trimming stripped 2 bases from V and 5 bases from J, with 13 bases between. Written as DNA, the CDR3 is TGTGCCAGCAGTGAACTCCCGACATGGTATCAGCCCCAGCATTTT. It specifies CASSELPTWYQPQHF.

This clone was recorded a few times. The chain recombines TRBV7-2 with TRBJ1-2; 10 bases map to TRBD1. The V gene end was trimmed by 6 bases and the J gene end by 8 bases; junction bases not matched to a gene: 6. CDR1 is SGHTA and CDR2 is FQGNSA in the germline V gene. This CDR3 spans 13 amino acids. The CDR3 reads CASRIGQGEGYTF. In DNA form, the CDR3 reads TGTGCCAGCAGAATCGGACAGGGGGAAGGCTACACCTTC.

This clone was seen once. V and J are TRBV2 and TRBJ2-5, with D possibly being TRBD2 (6 bases). The CDR3 has 13 residues. V was cut by 11 bases and J by 4 bases, with 17 bases left in between. Germline CDR1 and CDR2: SNHLY and FYNNEI. The CDR3 is CADQDGSTETQYF. CDR3 coding DNA: TGTGCCGACCAGGACGGGAGCACAGAGACCCAGTACTTC.

The chain recombines TRBV7-3 with TRBJ2-7, with TRBD1 as a possible D gene (6 bases). V was clipped by 3 bases and J by 5 bases, with 14 bases between them. Germline assignment: CDR1 SGHTA and CDR2 FQGTGA. This CDR3 spans 14 amino acids. The CDR3 here is CASSLTGSSNEQYF. The CDR3 DNA reads TGTGCCAGCAGCTTGACAGGATCTTCCAACGAGCAGTACTTC.

In this sample, this clone turned up once. The genes are TRBV4-3 and TRBJ2-3; possible D gene TRBD2, 5 bases. The CDR3 is 16 amino acids. V was cut by 7 bases and J by 4 bases, with 21 bases left in between. Germline V gene data show CDR1 as LGHNA and CDR2 as YSLEER. CDR3 sequence: CASINIPPSLSDTQYF. Here the CDR3 DNA reads TGCGCCAGCATCAACATCCCACCTAGCCTCTCAGATACGCAGTATTTT.

This clone occurred once. V is TRBV9 and J is TRBJ2-2; 9 nucleotides align to TRBD1. The V segment lost 3 bases and the J segment 6 bases; nucleotides outside the gene matches: 9. CDR3 length equals 16 residues. Germline values: CDR1 SGDLS, CDR2 YYNGEE. Written as DNA, the CDR3 is TGTGCCAGCAGCGACAACCGGGACAGGGTTTCCGGGGAGCTGTTTTTT. Its protein product is CASSDNRDRVSGELFF.

This chain connects TRBV27 to TRBJ1-2; the D gene is possibly TRBD1 (6 bases). Germline CDR1 reads MNHEY; CDR2 reads SMNVEV (reference sequence). The ends were cut back, 3 bases at V and 0 bases at J, with 8 bases in the middle. The length of the CDR3 is 14 residues. The CDR3 loop reads CASSFRDTNYGYTF. The CDR3 DNA reads as TGTGCCAGCAGTTTTAGGGACACTAACTATGGCTACACCTTC.

This sequence joins TRBV6-1 and TRBJ1-5; 9 bases map to TRBD1. Germline trimming cut 0 bases from V and 6 bases from J; bases unmatched to any gene: 6. The CDR3 sequence is 16 residues long. The germline V gene encodes CDR1 MNHNS and CDR2 SASEGT. In DNA, the CDR3 is TGTGCCAGCAGTGAAGCAGACAGGGGGTTGTTTCAGCCCCAGCATTTT. It codes for CASSEADRGLFQPQHF.

As for this clone: Germline is not matched at one junction end, which may reflect a read error. J is TRBJ1-1 and V is TRBV7-8; D may be TRBD1 (6 bases). The germline V gene encodes CDR1 SGHVS and CDR2 FQNEAQ. The CDR3 is 13 amino acids. The CDR3 DNA sequence: TGTGCCTGCAGTGCGGGGGCGAACACTGAAGCTTTCTTT. Translating gives CACSAGANTEAFF. Full variable domain (outside the CDR3, taken from reference TRBV7-8 and TRBJ1-1): GAGVSQSPRYKVAKRGQDVALRCDPISGHVSLFWYQQALGQGPEFLTYFQNEAQLDKSGLPSDRFFAERPEGSVSTLKIQRTQQEDSAVYLCACSAGANTEAFFGQGTRLTVV.

The chain combines TRBV28 with TRBJ1-4, with TRBD1 as a possible D gene (5 bases). Germline values: CDR1 MDHEN, CDR2 SYDVKM. Trimming cost V 6 bases and J 8 bases, with 13 bases left between them. The CDR3 has 13 amino acids. The CDR3 sequence is CASREWGVEKLFF. DNA for the CDR3: TGTGCCAGCAGGGAGTGGGGGGTCGAAAAACTGTTTTTT. The full variable domain, its missing parts supplied by reference TRBV28 and TRBJ1-4, is DVKVTQSSRYLVKRTGEKVFLECVQDMDHENMFWYRQDPGLGLRLIYFSYDVKMKEKGDIPEGYSVSREKKERFSLILESASTNQTSMYLCASREWGVEKLFFGSGTQLSVL.